One sample yielded the 27 T cell receptor beta chains listed below, sequenced in a study of cytomegalovirus exposure and HLA in healthy donors. Primers: 60 Vbeta forward and 13 Jbeta reverse. Using immunoSEQ multiplex PCR, the repertoire was profiled, and TCRdb retains in-frame clones only, with some absent. This sample has some 140,000 clones, with around 80% found just once. The specimen was PBMCs. Receptor source: a male donor in good health and CMV-seropositive.

The chain combines TRBV7-8 with TRBJ2-7, with a possible D match to TRBD1 (5 bases). Germline V lookup: CDR1 SGHVS, CDR2 FQNEAQ. This CDR3 is 14 amino acids long. Between the trimmed V and J ends, which lost 4 bases and 3 bases, there was a span of 13 bases. The CDR3 DNA is TGTGCCAGCAGCTCAACTATGACAGACTACGAGCAGTACTTC. Protein sequence: CASSSTMTDYEQYF. The full variable domain, completed using reference TRBV7-8 and TRBJ2-7, is GAGVSQSPRYKVAKRGQDVALRCDPISGHVSLFWYQQALGQGPEFLTYFQNEAQLDKSGLPSDRFFAERPEGSVSTLKIQRTQQEDSAVYLCASSSTMTDYEQYFGPGTRLTVT.

The gene calls are TRBV27 and TRBJ2-7, with D tentatively TRBD1 (6 bases). This CDR3 contains 14 residues. The germline V gene encodes CDR1 MNHEY and CDR2 SMNVEV (reference sequence). Trimming took 5 bases from V and 1 from J, leaving 12 bases between them. DNA of the CDR3: TGTGCCAGCAGTCCCGAACAGGGTTCCTACGAGCAGTACTTC. It yields the protein CASSPEQGSYEQYF.

The rearrangement joins TRBV11-1 to TRBJ2-7; TRBD1 aligns across 7 bases. V shed 5 bases and J 4 bases; nucleotides not matched to a gene: 8. From germline, CDR1 is SGHAT and CDR2 FQDESV (reference sequence). This CDR3 comprises 14 residues. Here the CDR3 reads CASSPGDRRYEQYF. DNA for the CDR3: TGTGCCAGCAGCCCAGGGGACAGACGATACGAGCAGTACTTC.

The rearrangement links TRBV7-2 to TRBJ2-5; D is unresolved. The germline V gene encodes CDR1 SGHTA and CDR2 FQGNSA. V was cut by 7 bases and J by 4 bases, with 13 bases left in between. The CDR3 runs 13 residues. CDR3 loop: CASTLGTRETQYF. The CDR3 DNA sequence: TGTGCCAGCACCTTGGGCACGAGAGAGACCCAGTACTTC.

The chain employs TRBV9 and TRBJ2-5; 11 positions match TRBD1. V gave up 3 bases and J gave up 6 bases; unmatched junction bases: 7. Germline-derived CDR1 and CDR2 are SGDLS and YYNGEE. The CDR3 is 15 residues long. The CDR3 DNA reads as TGTGCCAGCAGCGCCATGGGACAGGGGGGAAAGACCCAGTACTTC. Translating gives CASSAMGQGGKTQYF.

The chain joins TRBV27 to TRBJ1-2, with TRBD1 as a possible D gene (5 bases). From germline, CDR1 is MNHEY and CDR2 SMNVEV (reference sequence). Trimming took off 8 bases at V and 7 bases at J, with 17 bases between the two ends. The CDR3 has 13 residues. The CDR3 DNA follows: TGTGCCAGCTTTGGGGGGTTCGAGGGTGGCTACACCTTC. Its translation is CASFGGFEGGYTF.

J is TRBJ2-3 and V is TRBV7-8; TRBD2 might be the D (5 bases). From germline, CDR1 is SGHVS and CDR2 FQNEAQ. Trimming took 5 bases from V and 0 from J, leaving 9 bases between them. This CDR3 is built from 14 residues. The CDR3 DNA sequence: TGTGCCAGCAGCCTGCGGACTAGCACAGATACGCAGTATTTT. Amino acids: CASSLRTSTDTQYF.

The J gene is TRBJ2-5, the V gene TRBV6-1; D unclear. Trimming stripped 8 bases from V and 2 bases from J, with 21 bases between. Germline assignment: CDR1 MNHNS and CDR2 SASEGT. This CDR3 has 16 residues. DNA of the CDR3: TGTGCCAGCCATGAAGACCCTCCTATCGGGCAAGAGACCCAGTACTTC. Translated, it gives CASHEDPPIGQETQYF.

This chain links TRBV6-5 with TRBJ1-5; TRBD1 matches 8 bases. Germline lookup yields CDR1 MNHEY and CDR2 SVGAGI. This CDR3 region has 13 residues. J lost 6 bases, V lost 5 bases, and 3 bases had no gene match. CDR3 sequence (DNA): TGTGCCAGCAGTGACAGGGGCGGTCAGCCCCAGCATTTT. Translated: CASSDRGGQPQHF.

With respect to this clone: The identical CDR3 is also encoded by other nucleotide sequences in the sample. J is TRBJ2-4 and V is TRBV19; the D gene is possibly TRBD1 (7 bases). V dropped 2 bases and J dropped 1 base, with 12 bases sitting between them. The CDR3 runs 16 residues. Germline CDR1 is LNHDA and CDR2 is SQIVND (reference sequence). The CDR3 region has the DNA TGTGCCAGTAGTATACGGCAGGGGGGTGCCAAAAACATTCAGTACTTC. Protein: CASSIRQGGAKNIQYF. Looking up the rest from reference TRBV19 and TRBJ2-4 gives the full variable domain: DGGITQSPKYLFRKEGQNVTLSCEQNLNHDAMYWYRQDPGQGLRLIYYSQIVNDFQKGDIAEGYSVSREKKESFPLTVTSAQKNPTAFYLCASSIRQGGAKNIQYFGAGTRLSVL.

The chain employs TRBV19 and TRBJ1-2; D remains unclear. Looked up from germline, CDR1 is LNHDA and CDR2 is SQIVND (reference sequence). V was cut by 3 bases and J by 2 bases, with 10 bases left in between. The CDR3 is 14 residues long. DNA of the CDR3: TGTGCCAGTAGTATTTCCGGGTCCAACTATGGCTACACCTTC. This translates into CASSISGSNYGYTF.

The rearrangement joins TRBV19 to TRBJ1-1; 7 bases map to TRBD1. The V gene's germline CDR1 is LNHDA and CDR2 SQIVND (reference sequence). This CDR3 comprises 14 residues. With V trimmed by 5 bases and J by 1 base, 4 bases remained unmatched. The CDR3, as DNA: TGTGCCAGTAGTTCCGGGACAGCGAACACTGAAGCTTTCTTT. Protein product: CASSSGTANTEAFF.

This clone turned up a few times. V gene TRBV2 combines with J gene TRBJ1-3; tentatively, D is TRBD1 (5 bases). This CDR3 region has 13 residues. The V and J ends lost 8 bases and 5 bases respectively, with 13 bases between them. Per germline, CDR1 SNHLY and CDR2 FYNNEI. The CDR3 nucleotides are TGTGCCAGCTGGGGACTGCGAAGAAACACCATATATTTT. This codes for CASWGLRRNTIYF.

This chain joins TRBV18 and TRBJ2-5; TRBD2 matches 10 bases. CDR1 and CDR2 from the germline V gene are KGHSH and LQKENI. The CDR3 runs 14 residues. V lost 3 bases, J lost 4 bases, and 2 bases stayed unmatched. The DNA of the CDR3 is TGTGCCAGCTCACCTCTAGCGGGGGTAGAGACCCAGTACTTC. Its translation: CASSPLAGVETQYF. Filled out from reference TRBV18 and TRBJ2-5, the complete variable domain reads NAGVMQNPRHLVRRRGQEARLRCSPMKGHSHVYWYRQLPEEGLKFMVYLQKENIIDESGMPKERFSAEFPKEGPSILRIQQVVRGDSAAYFCASSPLAGVETQYFGPGTRLLVL.

The V gene is TRBV19, the J gene TRBJ1-5; D is unclear. The CDR3 is 16 residues long. Germline V gene lookup returns CDR1 LNHDA and CDR2 SQIVND (reference sequence). V lost 1 base, J lost 0 bases, and 10 bases lay in between. The CDR3 DNA is TGTGCCAGTAGTATAGGAAACGCCTATAGCAATCAGCCCCAGCATTTT. Protein sequence: CASSIGNAYSNQPQHF. Looking up the rest from reference TRBV19 and TRBJ1-5 gives the full variable domain: DGGITQSPKYLFRKEGQNVTLSCEQNLNHDAMYWYRQDPGQGLRLIYYSQIVNDFQKGDIAEGYSVSREKKESFPLTVTSAQKNPTAFYLCASSIGNAYSNQPQHFGDGTRLSIL.

This clone was seen a handful of times. The chain is built from TRBV7-2 and TRBJ2-7, with 15 nucleotides matching TRBD2. The V gene's germline CDR1 is SGHTA and CDR2 FQGNSA. V was clipped by 6 bases and J by 6 bases; unmatched bases: 6. The length of the CDR3 is 15 residues. This CDR3 is CASRGTSGRLGEQYF. CDR3 DNA sequence: TGTGCCAGCAGGGGGACTAGCGGGAGGTTAGGCGAGCAGTACTTC.

The genes are TRBV7-9 and TRBJ2-3; D uncertain. CDR3 length equals 17 residues. Trimming left V 6 bases short and J 4 bases short, with 23 bases between. Germline CDR1 and CDR2: SEHNR and FQNEAQ (reference sequence). Here the CDR3 DNA reads TGTGCCAGCAGTAGCCCAGCGTACCAAACTCCCTCAGATACGCAGTATTTT. As protein: CASSSPAYQTPSDTQYF.

With respect to this clone: Other DNA sequences in this specimen translate into the identical CDR3. The chain joins TRBV6-5 to TRBJ2-1; 11 bases agree with TRBD2. Germline assignment: CDR1 MNHEY and CDR2 SVGAGI. V gave up 2 bases and J gave up 4 bases; unmatched junction bases: 1. The CDR3 runs 15 residues. CDR3 amino acids: CASSYLAGGYNEQFF. The DNA of the CDR3 is TGTGCCAGCAGTTACCTAGCGGGAGGATACAATGAGCAGTTCTTC.

The chain uses TRBV2 and TRBJ1-5; 7 bases line up with TRBD1. V lost 2 bases and J lost 1; bases outside the gene matches: 8. The V gene's germline CDR1 is SNHLY and CDR2 FYNNEI. This CDR3 has 17 residues. The CDR3 region is CASSERGTVLSNQPQHF. In nucleotides, the CDR3 is TGTGCCAGCAGTGAAAGGGGGACAGTTCTGAGCAATCAGCCCCAGCATTTT.

The chain joins TRBV11-3 to TRBJ2-1; 10 bases are a match to TRBD2. Germline CDR1 reads SGHNT; CDR2 reads YENEEA. CDR3 length: 16 residues. With V trimmed by 5 bases and J by 6 bases, 10 bases remained unmatched. The CDR3: CASSPRGTSALNEQFF. As DNA, the CDR3 is TGTGCCAGCAGCCCAAGAGGGACTAGCGCCCTCAATGAGCAGTTCTTC.

This chain connects TRBV2 to TRBJ1-5; 7 positions match TRBD1. Germline loops: CDR1 SNHLY, CDR2 FYNNEI. CDR3 length equals 16 residues. J was trimmed by 2 bases and V by 7 bases; bases with no gene match: 11. The CDR3 spells CASTVDRAIGNQPQHF. The CDR3, as DNA: TGTGCCAGCACTGTTGACAGGGCGATCGGCAATCAGCCCCAGCATTTT.

J is TRBJ1-5 and V is TRBV2; 8 bases match TRBD1. Germline loops: CDR1 SNHLY, CDR2 FYNNEI. The CDR3 extends over 14 amino acids. The V gene end was trimmed by 5 bases and the J gene end by 5 bases; junction bases not matched to a gene: 5. CDR3 region: CASSQTGVDQPQHF. The CDR3, as DNA: TGTGCCAGCAGTCAGACAGGGGTAGATCAGCCCCAGCATTTT.

The chain employs TRBV27 and TRBJ2-7, with TRBD2 matching 10 bases. The ends lost 2 bases at V and 3 bases at J; junction bases unmatched: 7. The CDR3 loop spans 16 amino acids. Germline CDR1 and CDR2: MNHEY and SMNVEV (reference sequence). The DNA for the CDR3 is TGTGCCAGCAGTTTAAGGTGGCTAGCGGGAGTCTACGAGCAGTACTTC. It translates to CASSLRWLAGVYEQYF.

This clone was seen a single time. The J gene is TRBJ1-2, the V gene TRBV7-9, with 10 bases matching TRBD1. Germline V gene sequence: CDR1 SEHNR, CDR2 FQNEAQ (reference sequence). CDR3 length: 16 residues. J gave up 7 bases and V 5 bases, and 13 bases lay outside the gene matches. DNA of the CDR3: TGTGCCAGCAGCGTTTCCGGGACAGGGGTTTCGCGTGGCTACACCTTC. This codes for CASSVSGTGVSRGYTF.

There are a few counts of this clone. This chain joins TRBV29-1 and TRBJ2-7; 11 bases are a match to TRBD1. Unmatched junction bases numbered 7, after V lost 6 bases and J lost 3 bases. CDR1 is SQVTM, CDR2 ANQGSEA, per germline. The CDR3 has 14 amino acids. The CDR3 loop is CSVTGGQGGYEQYF. The CDR3 nucleotides are TGCAGCGTCACTGGGGGACAGGGGGGCTACGAGCAGTACTTC.

The chain is built from TRBV5-4 and TRBJ2-7; perhaps TRBD2 as D (5 bases). CDR1 is SGHNT and CDR2 is YYREEE in the germline V gene (reference sequence). CDR3 length: 13 amino acids. V was trimmed by 1 base and J by 3 bases, leaving 8 bases between them. The CDR3 here is CASSLYSGYEQYF. The DNA for the CDR3 is TGTGCCAGCAGCTTGTACAGCGGCTACGAGCAGTACTTC.

V gene TRBV2 combines with J gene TRBJ2-7, with 7 bases fitting TRBD1. V lost 6 bases, J lost 2 bases, and 10 bases stayed unmatched. CDR1 and CDR2 from the germline V gene are SNHLY and FYNNEI. The CDR3 extends over 15 amino acids. Here the CDR3 DNA reads TGTGCCAGCAGCCTCAGTAGACAGGGTACCTACGAGCAGTACTTC. Encoded protein: CASSLSRQGTYEQYF.